Below, one TCR beta chain is given with its context. As yet, its antigen is unknown. This sample stems from a study of cytomegalovirus exposure and HLA in healthy donors. Study results and limitations: HLA alleles were associated with some 17,000 TCR beta sequences in a later analysis at 0.05 false discovery rate. Some public TCRs appeared in many individuals, while most sequences were rare.

The PCR made use of 60 Vbeta and 13 Jbeta primers. The method was immunoSEQ multiplex PCR; TCRdb's version includes in-frame clones alone and lacks a portion of them. The sample holds more than 150,000 clones; roughly 84% are singletons and the top ten take less than 0.4%. Input material: PBMCs. The sequence was obtained from a boy aged 2 to 10 in good health and CMV-seronegative.

The CDR3: CASSSTWDRGTEAFF. The CDR3 DNA is TGTGCCAGCAGTTCTACCTGGGACAGGGGCACTGAAGCTTTCTTT. The chain has TRBV11-2 and TRBJ1-1; the match to TRBD1 covers 10 bases. The CDR3 extends over 15 amino acids. Germline trimming cut 6 bases from V and 4 bases from J; bases unmatched to any gene: 8. Germline-derived CDR1 and CDR2 are SGHAT and FQNNGV.